This paragraph reports one T cell receptor (beta chain). What it binds is unknown. This entry comes from a study of radiotherapy plus CTLA-4 blockade in lung cancer. The CDR3 runs 14 residues. Between the trimmed V and J ends, which lost 1 base and 5 bases, there was a span of 12 bases. The germline V gene has CDR1 MNHNS and CDR2 SASEGT. Assay: immunoSEQ multiplex PCR; the TCRdb copy retains only in-frame clones and omits some. The table lists roughly 110,000 clones, 70% to 90% of them singletons. Study-wide results and caveats: Early shifts in blood T cell clones, with interferon-beta, reportedly predicted response best.

The sequence was obtained from a human donor with non-small cell lung cancer that progressed on radiotherapy plus ipilimumab. Some clones in this sample may be carry-over from other donors' samples. This chain joins TRBV6-1 and TRBJ2-7; no firm D call. The sequenced sample was peripheral blood, obtained from a patient treated with radiotherapy plus ipilimumab. In nucleotides, the CDR3 is TGTGCCAGCAGTGAAGGTGCAGGCGTAAACGAGCAGTACTTC. Protein sequence: CASSEGAGVNEQYF.